This T cell receptor (beta chain) was sequenced during a study of beta chain features in type 1 diabetes. About the study: Across every sample, 85 million to 120 million sorted cells were examined in total.

Germline lookup yields CDR1 SGHTA and CDR2 FQGNSA. The length of the CDR3 is 11 residues. The V end was cut by 5 bases, the J end by 4 bases, with 3 bases between. On average, the one heparinised blood draw given by each donor was approximately 100 mL. Naive, central memory, regulatory and stem cell-like memory cells within the CD4+ compartment were sorted using CD45RO/CCR7/CD25/CD127/CD95/CD27. Study-level points and caveats: Moderately but significantly shorter TCRB CDR3s were found in Type 1 diabetes patients in all four CD4+ subsets.

Comments on this clone: Its antigen is not identified.

What was sequenced were expressed TCRB transcripts, since all of the isolated RNA had been reverse transcribed. This table comes from immunoSEQ multiplex PCR, and its TCRdb copy is limited to in-frame clones, with some not included. Among around 650,000 clones, around 12% were seen once, and the ten largest hold around 0.12%. J is TRBJ2-1 and V is TRBV7-2; D call uncertain. The sequence was collected from a man younger than 40 with type 1 diabetes. The sample was naive CD4+ T cells from blood. The CDR3 region has the DNA TGTGCCAGCAGCATATACAATGAGCAGTTCTTC. Translating it yields CASSIYNEQFF.